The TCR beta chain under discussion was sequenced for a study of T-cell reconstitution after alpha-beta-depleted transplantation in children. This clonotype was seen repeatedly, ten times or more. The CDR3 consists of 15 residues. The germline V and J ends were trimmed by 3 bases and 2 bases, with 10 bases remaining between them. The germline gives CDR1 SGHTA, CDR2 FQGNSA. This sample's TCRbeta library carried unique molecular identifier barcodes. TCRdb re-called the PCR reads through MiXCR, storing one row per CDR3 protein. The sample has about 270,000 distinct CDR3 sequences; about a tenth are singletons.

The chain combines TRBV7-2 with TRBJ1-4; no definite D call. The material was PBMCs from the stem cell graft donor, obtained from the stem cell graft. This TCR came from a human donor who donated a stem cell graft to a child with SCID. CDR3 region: CASSLEGTTNEKLFF. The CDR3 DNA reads TGTGCCAGCAGCTTGGAGGGAACGACTAATGAAAAACTGTTTTTT.